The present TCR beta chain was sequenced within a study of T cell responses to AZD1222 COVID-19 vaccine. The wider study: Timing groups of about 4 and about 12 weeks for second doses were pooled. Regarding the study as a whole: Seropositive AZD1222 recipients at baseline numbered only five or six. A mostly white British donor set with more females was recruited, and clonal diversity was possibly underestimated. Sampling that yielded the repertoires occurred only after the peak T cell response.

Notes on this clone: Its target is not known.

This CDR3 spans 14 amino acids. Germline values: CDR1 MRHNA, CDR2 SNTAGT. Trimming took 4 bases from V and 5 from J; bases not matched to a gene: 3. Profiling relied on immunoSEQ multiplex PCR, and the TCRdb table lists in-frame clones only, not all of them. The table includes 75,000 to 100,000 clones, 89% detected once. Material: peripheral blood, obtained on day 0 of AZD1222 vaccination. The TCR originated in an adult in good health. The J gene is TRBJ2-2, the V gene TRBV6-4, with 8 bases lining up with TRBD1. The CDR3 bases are TGTGCCAGCAGTGTCGACAGGGGTACCGGGGAGCTGTTTTTT. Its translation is CASSVDRGTGELFF.